These T cell receptor beta chains were read from a single sample in a study of blood T cells in healthy people across ages. TCRdb re-derived calls from the 5' RACE reads in MiXCR, one entry per CDR3 protein. The repertoire holds about 1,600,000 distinct CDR3 sequences, with about 40% as singletons. Sequencing was done on a sample of blood. These receptors were obtained from a woman aged 18-29 years in good health. Each CDR3 is given with its conserved first and last residue. Each record gives: J gene, V gene, clone size, D gene, CDR3 DNA, CDR3 protein. A D gene is named only where the DNA matches it firmly. Clone size appears in some rows only: once, few, many, or a class for an expanded clone.

j_gene: TRBJ2-7; v_gene: TRBV18; abundance: NA; d_gene: NA; CDR3nt: TGTGCCAGCTCACCACTTGCCCTTCCCTACGAGCAGTACTTC; CDR3aa: CASSPLALPYEQYF
j_gene: TRBJ2-3; v_gene: TRBV28; abundance: few; d_gene: NA; CDR3nt: TGTGCCAGCAGTTTCCAGGGACCGAACACAGATACGCAGTATTTT; CDR3aa: CASSFQGPNTDTQYF
j_gene: TRBJ2-7; v_gene: TRBV20-1; abundance: NA; d_gene: TRBD2; CDR3nt: TGCAGTGCTCCTCGGGAGCGGGGGTTCGGGGGCGAGCAGTACTTC; CDR3aa: CSAPRERGFGGEQYF
j_gene: TRBJ1-5; v_gene: TRBV18; abundance: few; d_gene: TRBD1; CDR3nt: TGTGCCAGCTCACCACCGGGACAGCGGCAGCCCCAGCATTTT; CDR3aa: CASSPPGQRQPQHF
j_gene: TRBJ2-7; v_gene: TRBV20-1; abundance: few; d_gene: TRBD2; CDR3nt: TGCAGTGCTAGAGCAGCCGGGACTAGCGTCGGCCTGTACTTC; CDR3aa: CSARAAGTSVGLYF
j_gene: TRBJ2-5; v_gene: TRBV5-1; abundance: NA; d_gene: TRBD1; CDR3nt: TGCGCCGGCAGCTCAACAGGGGGCCAGGGAGAGACCCAGTACTTC; CDR3aa: CAGSSTGGQGETQYF
j_gene: TRBJ1-5; v_gene: TRBV10-3; abundance: few; d_gene: NA; CDR3nt: TGTGCCATCAGTGAGTCGGGGGTAGGGGGGAATCAGCCCCAGCATTTT; CDR3aa: CAISESGVGGNQPQHF
j_gene: TRBJ2-1; v_gene: TRBV7-3; abundance: NA; d_gene: NA; CDR3nt: TGTGCCAGCGCGGAGAGCGTCCTTTCCTACAATGAGCAGTTCTTC; CDR3aa: CASAESVLSYNEQFF
j_gene: TRBJ2-1; v_gene: TRBV10-3; abundance: NA; d_gene: NA; CDR3nt: TGTGCCATCAGTGAGGCGGGACTTATACGAGACAATGAGCAGTTCTTC; CDR3aa: CAISEAGLIRDNEQFF
j_gene: TRBJ2-7; v_gene: TRBV7-2; abundance: few; d_gene: NA; CDR3nt: TGTGCCAGCAGCCTCGACTCCTCCGGGGTCTCCAGGAGCTCCTACGAGCAGTACTTC; CDR3aa: CASSLDSSGVSRSSYEQYF
j_gene: TRBJ2-5; v_gene: TRBV15; abundance: few; d_gene: TRBD2; CDR3nt: TGTGCCACCAGCGGGGCGACTAGCGGTCTACAAGAGACCCAGTACTTC; CDR3aa: CATSGATSGLQETQYF
j_gene: TRBJ2-7; v_gene: TRBV7-2; abundance: NA; d_gene: TRBD2; CDR3nt: TGTGCCAGCAGCTTAGGGCCGACTAGCGGGGCCTACGAGCAGTACTTC; CDR3aa: CASSLGPTSGAYEQYF
j_gene: TRBJ1-2; v_gene: TRBV10-2; abundance: NA; d_gene: TRBD1; CDR3nt: TGCGCCAGCAGTGACCCCTATACAGGGGGTAGTTACTATGGCTACACCTTC; CDR3aa: CASSDPYTGGSYYGYTF
j_gene: TRBJ2-2; v_gene: TRBV5-1; abundance: NA; d_gene: NA; CDR3nt: TGCGCCAGCAGGGCTAACGGGGAGCTGTTTTTT; CDR3aa: CASRANGELFF
j_gene: TRBJ2-5; v_gene: TRBV5-1; abundance: NA; d_gene: NA; CDR3nt: TGCGCCAGCAGCCCCGGACAGGCCGAACGGGGGGAGCAGTACTTC; CDR3aa: CASSPGQAERGEQYF
j_gene: TRBJ2-1; v_gene: TRBV3-1; abundance: few; d_gene: TRBD2; CDR3nt: TGTGCCAGCAGCCAAGGCCTAGCGGGACCCCTCAATGAGCAGTTCTTC; CDR3aa: CASSQGLAGPLNEQFF
j_gene: TRBJ2-3; v_gene: TRBV7-2; abundance: few; d_gene: NA; CDR3nt: TGTGCCAGCAGTCGAACGGGGGCGGGCCCAGGGGCTGATACGCAGTATTTT; CDR3aa: CASSRTGAGPGADTQYF
j_gene: TRBJ2-3; v_gene: TRBV5-1; abundance: few; d_gene: NA; CDR3nt: TGCGCCAGCAGCTTAGCACCGATAGATACGCAGTATTTT; CDR3aa: CASSLAPIDTQYF
j_gene: TRBJ2-7; v_gene: TRBV20-1; abundance: NA; d_gene: TRBD2; CDR3nt: TGCAGTGCTAGAGAAGGGACTACTATCTACGAGCAGTACTTC; CDR3aa: CSAREGTTIYEQYF
j_gene: TRBJ1-2; v_gene: TRBV13; abundance: NA; d_gene: TRBD1; CDR3nt: TGTGCCGGCAGCTTAGGACAGGTCAATGGCTACACCTTC; CDR3aa: CAGSLGQVNGYTF
j_gene: TRBJ2-7; v_gene: TRBV12-3/TRBV12-4; abundance: once; d_gene: NA; CDR3nt: TGTGCCAGCAGTAGGGCCATGTCGCCCATCTACGAGCAGTACTTC; CDR3aa: CASSRAMSPIYEQYF
j_gene: TRBJ2-1; v_gene: TRBV7-3; abundance: few; d_gene: NA; CDR3nt: TGTGCCAGCGGCCGTGGGGATGAGCAGTTCTTC; CDR3aa: CASGRGDEQFF
j_gene: TRBJ1-1; v_gene: TRBV6-6; abundance: NA; d_gene: NA; CDR3nt: TGTGCCAGACACGGGGGTACCTTCCGAAATCTGAACACTGAAGCTTTCTTT; CDR3aa: CARHGGTFRNLNTEAFF
j_gene: TRBJ1-1; v_gene: TRBV4-1; abundance: NA; d_gene: NA; CDR3nt: TGCGCCAGCAGCCCAGAAGGGGGGCTGATCACTGAAGCTTTCTTT; CDR3aa: CASSPEGGLITEAFF
j_gene: TRBJ2-2; v_gene: TRBV7-2; abundance: NA; d_gene: TRBD1; CDR3nt: TGTGCCAACAGCAAAGGGGGCGGAAGGATCACCGGGGAGCTGTTTTTT; CDR3aa: CANSKGGGRITGELFF
j_gene: TRBJ1-5; v_gene: TRBV27; abundance: NA; d_gene: TRBD1; CDR3nt: TGTGCCAGCAGTCGCGGGACAGATAATCAGCCCCAGCATTTT; CDR3aa: CASSRGTDNQPQHF
j_gene: TRBJ2-7; v_gene: TRBV7-3; abundance: NA; d_gene: TRBD2; CDR3nt: TGTGCCAGCAGCCCCCTCCCCAGCGGGGGTGCTCTCTCCTACAATGAGCAGTACTTC; CDR3aa: CASSPLPSGGALSYNEQYF
j_gene: TRBJ1-1; v_gene: TRBV12-3/TRBV12-4; abundance: NA; d_gene: TRBD1; CDR3nt: TGTGCCAGCAGTTGGACAGGGATCCCGACTGAAGCTTTCTTT; CDR3aa: CASSWTGIPTEAFF
j_gene: TRBJ2-5; v_gene: TRBV6-6; abundance: NA; d_gene: NA; CDR3nt: TGTGCCAGCAGCCCGAGACCGTACCAAGAGACCCAGTACTTC; CDR3aa: CASSPRPYQETQYF
j_gene: TRBJ2-7; v_gene: TRBV5-1; abundance: NA; d_gene: TRBD2; CDR3nt: TGCGCCAGCAGCTTGCCTAGCGGGAGTACCCCCCGCAACGAGCAGTACTTC; CDR3aa: CASSLPSGSTPRNEQYF
j_gene: TRBJ2-3; v_gene: TRBV12-5; abundance: NA; d_gene: TRBD2; CDR3nt: TGTGCTAGTGGGGGGAGACTAGCGATCACAGATACGCAGTATTTT; CDR3aa: CASGGRLAITDTQYF
j_gene: TRBJ2-3; v_gene: TRBV4-1; abundance: NA; d_gene: TRBD2; CDR3nt: TGCGCCAGCAGCAAACTAGCGGGTTGGTCAGATACGCGGTATTTT; CDR3aa: CASSKLAGWSDTRYF
j_gene: TRBJ2-1; v_gene: TRBV20-1; abundance: once; d_gene: TRBD2; CDR3nt: TGCAGTGCTAGAGATATGGGACTAGCGGGGAGGCGAGGTGAGCAGTTCTTC; CDR3aa: CSARDMGLAGRRGEQFF
j_gene: TRBJ2-2; v_gene: TRBV5-1; abundance: once; d_gene: TRBD2; CDR3nt: TGCGCCAACAGTAACGGACTAGCGGGGGCCACGCCGAACACCGGGGAGCTGTTTTTT; CDR3aa: CANSNGLAGATPNTGELFF
j_gene: TRBJ2-7; v_gene: TRBV2; abundance: NA; d_gene: NA; CDR3nt: TGTGCCAGCATGTACAGCCCCTCCTACGAGCAGTACTTC; CDR3aa: CASMYSPSYEQYF
j_gene: TRBJ1-2; v_gene: TRBV29-1; abundance: NA; d_gene: NA; CDR3nt: TGCAGCGTTGAAGGGGGATGCTATGGCTACACCTTC; CDR3aa: CSVEGGCYGYTF
j_gene: TRBJ2-7; v_gene: TRBV6-1; abundance: few; d_gene: NA; CDR3nt: TGTGCCAGCAGTGAATGGGCAATCGGGCAGTACTTC; CDR3aa: CASSEWAIGQYF
j_gene: TRBJ1-4; v_gene: TRBV12-3/TRBV12-4; abundance: few; d_gene: NA; CDR3nt: TGTGCCAGCAGTTTAGGCCCCAAGGCAGGGCTCAATGAAAAACTGTTTTTT; CDR3aa: CASSLGPKAGLNEKLFF
j_gene: TRBJ2-1; v_gene: TRBV7-9; abundance: NA; d_gene: TRBD2; CDR3nt: TGTGCCGGGGGGGGTGTAGTAGCGGGTGAGGATGAGCAGTTCTTC; CDR3aa: CAGGGVVAGEDEQFF
j_gene: TRBJ2-1; v_gene: TRBV5-1; abundance: NA; d_gene: NA; CDR3nt: TGCGCCAGCAGCCCGAGACAGACAAGCTCCTACAATGAGCAGTTCTTC; CDR3aa: CASSPRQTSSYNEQFF
j_gene: TRBJ2-5; v_gene: TRBV18; abundance: NA; d_gene: TRBD1; CDR3nt: TGTGCCAGCTCACCGGACAGGGAGCTGTACTTC; CDR3aa: CASSPDRELYF